The 17 T cell receptor beta chains in this list originate from one sample, sequenced in a study of graft-versus-host responses after intestinal transplantation. No antigens are known for them. The repertoire was sequenced with immunoSEQ multiplex PCR; TCRdb's copy has only in-frame clones and lacks some. Of over 100,000 clones listed, about 95% are singletons. This specimen consisted of unstimulated CD8+ T cells sorted from spleen or lymph node cells, obtained before intestinal transplant. All receptors derive from a human donor who received an intestinal transplant.

V and J are TRBV7-9 and TRBJ2-1, with a weak D call TRBD1 (5 bases). CDR3 length equals 15 residues. In germline, CDR1 is SEHNR, CDR2 FQNEAQ (reference sequence). The V end lost 5 bases, the J end lost 7 bases, and 18 bases lay between the germline ends. In DNA, the CDR3 is TGTGCCAGCAGCAATATCGGACATTTTGGGAATGAGCAGTTCTTC. This encodes CASSNIGHFGNEQFF.

The chain recombines TRBV5-1 with TRBJ2-7; the D gene is possibly TRBD2 (6 bases). Germline-derived CDR1 and CDR2 are SGHRS and YFSETQ. V lost 3 bases to trimming and J lost 3 bases, with 10 bases between them. The CDR3 covers 13 residues. The CDR3 is CASSWASDYEQYF. The CDR3 nucleotides are TGCGCCAGCAGCTGGGCTAGCGACTACGAGCAGTACTTC. Supplemented by reference TRBV5-1 and TRBJ2-7, the full variable domain reads KAGVTQTPRYLIKTRGQQVTLSCSPISGHRSVSWYQQTPGQGLQFLFEYFSETQRNKGNFPGRFSGRQFSNSRSEMNVSTLELGDSALYLCASSWASDYEQYFGPGTRLTVT.

The genes are TRBV4-3 and TRBJ1-2; D call uncertain. The germline V and J ends were trimmed by 0 bases and 1 base, with 12 bases remaining between them. This CDR3 has 16 residues. The germline V gene encodes CDR1 LGHNA and CDR2 YSLEER. Here the CDR3 DNA reads TGCGCCAGCAGCCAAGATTGGCACCGGGGTAACTATGGCTACACCTTC. Protein product: CASSQDWHRGNYGYTF.

CDR3 protein: CASSLVGGKQFF. CDR3 in DNA: TGCGCCAGCAGCTTGGTTGGAGGGAAGCAGTTCTTC. J is TRBJ2-1 and V is TRBV5-1, with a possible D match to TRBD2 (6 bases). V lost 0 bases to trimming and J lost 11 bases, with 9 bases between them. Germline-derived CDR1 and CDR2 are SGHRS and YFSETQ. This CDR3 region has 12 residues.

This rearrangement joins TRBV23-1 to TRBJ1-5, with D perhaps TRBD1 (5 bases). TRBV23-1 counts as an open reading frame of uncertain function. The CDR3 is made up of 14 amino acids. The ends were cut back, 4 bases at V and 6 bases at J, with 13 bases in the middle. The CDR3 reads CASSRGAGFQPQHF. In DNA form, the CDR3 reads TGCGCCAGCAGTCGTGGAGCAGGGTTTCAGCCCCAGCATTTT.

This rearrangement joins TRBV5-8 to TRBJ2-5; 11 bases map to TRBD1. CDR1 SGHTS and CDR2 YDEGEE come from the germline V gene. There are 14 residues in the CDR3. V was pared by 4 bases and J by 4 bases, with 3 bases of the junction left unmatched. The CDR3 coding sequence is TGTGCCAGCAGCCTCGGACAGGGGGCAGAGACCCAGTACTTC. Its translation: CASSLGQGAETQYF.

The chain links TRBV7-9 to TRBJ2-7; 7 positions agree with TRBD1. Per germline, CDR1 SEHNR and CDR2 FQNEAQ (reference sequence). The CDR3 runs to 13 residues. Trimming removed 5 bases from V and 2 bases from J; junction bases left unmatched: 3. The CDR3 bases are TGTGCCAGCAGCGGAAGGGGGCCCTACGAGCAGTACTTC. It yields the protein CASSGRGPYEQYF.

The V and J genes are TRBV27 and TRBJ2-5; D is unresolved. This CDR3 has 13 amino acids. Trimming shortened V by 3 bases and J by 4 bases, and 9 bases separated the two germline ends. Germline CDR1 reads MNHEY; CDR2 reads SMNVEV (reference sequence). For the CDR3, the DNA is TGTGCCAGCAGTTTCATGGAGCGAGAGACCCAGTACTTC. Translation gives CASSFMERETQYF.

The chain has TRBV11-2 and TRBJ2-1, with D perhaps matching TRBD2 (6 bases). Trimming cost V 4 bases and J 1 base, with 11 bases left between them. The CDR3 consists of 15 residues. In germline, CDR1 is SGHAT, CDR2 FQNNGV. The DNA of the CDR3 is TGTGCCAGCAGCTCCTTAGCGGTATCCTACAATGAGCAGTTCTTC. The encoded protein is CASSSLAVSYNEQFF. The whole variable domain, filled in from reference TRBV11-2 and TRBJ2-1, reads EAGVAQSPRYKIIEKRQSVAFWCNPISGHATLYWYQQILGQGPKLLIQFQNNGVVDDSQLPKDRFSAERLKGVDSTLKIQPAKLEDSAVYLCASSSLAVSYNEQFFGPGTRLTVL.

V gene TRBV7-4 combines with J gene TRBJ1-2, with D unresolved. CDR1 SGHVT and CDR2 SQSDAQ come from the germline V gene. This CDR3 comprises 16 residues. Trimming left V 5 bases short and J 2 bases short, with 18 bases between. DNA of the CDR3: TGTGCCAGCAGCCCCCCAAGTATTTGGGAAAACTATGGCTACACCTTC. Amino acid sequence: CASSPPSIWENYGYTF.

This rearrangement joins TRBV27 to TRBJ2-5; 7 positions match TRBD2. V gave up 3 bases and J gave up 4 bases; unmatched junction bases: 8. Germline V gives CDR1 MNHEY, CDR2 SMNVEV (reference sequence). The CDR3 is 15 residues long. CDR3 amino acids: CASSFTLAATETQYF. The CDR3 nucleotides read TGTGCCAGCAGTTTCACCCTAGCGGCTACAGAGACCCAGTACTTC.

CDR3 in amino acids: CASSMGAGAYEQYF. The CDR3, as DNA: TGTGCCAGTAGTATGGGAGCGGGGGCCTACGAGCAGTACTTC. This rearrangement joins TRBV19 to TRBJ2-7, with 8 bases fitting TRBD2. V dropped 3 bases and J dropped 2; count of bases not matched to a gene: 3. CDR3 length equals 14 residues. The germline gives CDR1 LNHDA, CDR2 SQIVND (reference sequence).

The chain joins TRBV6-5 to TRBJ2-3; D is uncertain. V lost 5 bases and J lost 5, with 5 bases in between. Germline-derived CDR1 and CDR2 are MNHEY and SVGAGI. This CDR3 region has 11 residues. CDR3 residues: CASSVGDTQYF. CDR3 DNA sequence: TGTGCCAGCAGTGTCGGAGATACGCAGTATTTT.

This clone was counted once. This chain links TRBV9 with TRBJ2-1; TRBD2 aligns across 9 bases. Losses at the gene ends were 2 bases for V and 1 base for J; bases not matched to a gene: 1. Germline V gene sequence: CDR1 SGDLS, CDR2 YYNGEE. There are 15 residues in the CDR3. The CDR3: CASSVSGGSYNEQFF. The CDR3 region has the DNA TGTGCCAGCAGCGTTAGCGGGGGATCCTACAATGAGCAGTTCTTC.

V and J are TRBV11-2 and TRBJ2-1, with 7 bases identical to TRBD2. The CDR3 consists of 15 residues. The ends lost 3 bases at V and 0 bases at J; junction bases unmatched: 2. Germline V gene data show CDR1 as SGHAT and CDR2 as FQNNGV. The CDR3 here is CASSLGLSSYNEQFF. As DNA, the CDR3 is TGTGCCAGCAGCTTGGGACTAAGCTCCTACAATGAGCAGTTCTTC.

Only one count was recorded for this clone. V is TRBV6-6 and J is TRBJ2-7, with 7 positions matching TRBD1. This CDR3 is built from 15 residues. The V segment lost 5 bases and the J segment 3 bases; nucleotides outside the gene matches: 10. The germline V gene has CDR1 MNHNY and CDR2 SVGAGI (reference sequence). CDR3: CASSHRRDSLYEQYF. As DNA, the CDR3 is TGTGCCAGCAGTCACCGCCGGGACAGCCTCTACGAGCAGTACTTC.

This chain joins TRBV5-5 and TRBJ2-1; 11 positions agree with TRBD2. The germline V gene has CDR1 SGHKS and CDR2 YYEKEE (reference sequence). Germline trimming cut 2 bases from V and 7 bases from J; bases unmatched to any gene: 5. There are 15 residues in the CDR3. The CDR3 nucleotides are TGTGCCAGCAGCTTCCTAGCGGGAGGTGGAAATGAGCAGTTCTTC. Encoded protein: CASSFLAGGGNEQFF. Drawing the rest from reference TRBV5-5 and TRBJ2-1, the complete variable domain is DAGVTQSPTHLIKTRGQQVTLRCSPISGHKSVSWYQQVLGQGPQFIFQYYEKEERGRGNFPDRFSARQFPNYSSELNVNALLLGDSALYLCASSFLAGGGNEQFFGPGTRLTVL.